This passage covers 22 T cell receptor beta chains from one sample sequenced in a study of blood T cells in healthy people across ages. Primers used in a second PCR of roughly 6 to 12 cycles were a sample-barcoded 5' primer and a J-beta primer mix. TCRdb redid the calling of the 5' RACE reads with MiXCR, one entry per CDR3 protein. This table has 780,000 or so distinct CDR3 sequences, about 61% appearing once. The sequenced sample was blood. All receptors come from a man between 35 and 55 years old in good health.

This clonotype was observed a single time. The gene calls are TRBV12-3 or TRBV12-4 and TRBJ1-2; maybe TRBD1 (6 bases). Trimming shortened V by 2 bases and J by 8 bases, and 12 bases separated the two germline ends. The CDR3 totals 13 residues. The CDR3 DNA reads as TGTGCCAGCAGTTTAAACAGGGAATTGGGCTACACCTTC. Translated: CASSLNRELGYTF.

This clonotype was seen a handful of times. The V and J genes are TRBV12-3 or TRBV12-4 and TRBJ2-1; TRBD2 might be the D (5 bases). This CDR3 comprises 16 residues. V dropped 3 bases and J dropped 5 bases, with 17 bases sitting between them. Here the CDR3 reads CASSLALALANNEQFF. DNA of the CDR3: TGTGCCAGCAGTTTGGCCCTGGCGCTAGCTAACAATGAGCAGTTCTTC.

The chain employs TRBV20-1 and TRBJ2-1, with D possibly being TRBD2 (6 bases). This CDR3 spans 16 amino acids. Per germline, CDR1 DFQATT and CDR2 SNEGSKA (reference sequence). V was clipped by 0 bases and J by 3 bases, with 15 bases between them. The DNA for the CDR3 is TGCAGTGCTAGAGATATGTCGCGGGGCCACTACAATGAGCAGTTCTTC. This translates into CSARDMSRGHYNEQFF.

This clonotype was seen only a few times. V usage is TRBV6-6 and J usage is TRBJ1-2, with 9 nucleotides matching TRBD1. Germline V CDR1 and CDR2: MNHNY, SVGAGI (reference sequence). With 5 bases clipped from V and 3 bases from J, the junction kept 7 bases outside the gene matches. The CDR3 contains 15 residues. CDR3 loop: CASSTRTGADYGYTF. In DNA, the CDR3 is TGTGCCAGCAGTACCCGGACAGGGGCCGACTATGGCTACACCTTC.

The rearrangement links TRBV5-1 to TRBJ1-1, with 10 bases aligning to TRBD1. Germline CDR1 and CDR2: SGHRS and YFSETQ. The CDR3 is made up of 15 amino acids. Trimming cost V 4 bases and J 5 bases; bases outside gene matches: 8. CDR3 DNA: TGCGCCAGCAGCCCTACGACAGGGGGCGGAACTGAAGCTTTCTTT. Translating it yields CASSPTTGGGTEAFF.

The CDR3 loop is CASSVMSTDTQYF. The CDR3 DNA reads as TGTGCCAGCAGTGTTATGTCCACAGATACGCAGTATTTT. The chain is built from TRBV6-1 and TRBJ2-3; D is undetermined. Trimming left V 4 bases short and J 2 bases short, with 7 bases between. Germline V gene sequence: CDR1 MNHNS, CDR2 SASEGT. CDR3 length: 13 amino acids.

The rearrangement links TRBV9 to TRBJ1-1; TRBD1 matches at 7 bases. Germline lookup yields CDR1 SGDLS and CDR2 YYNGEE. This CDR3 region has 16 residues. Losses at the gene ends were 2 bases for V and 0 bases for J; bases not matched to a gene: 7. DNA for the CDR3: TGTGCCAGCAGCGTTTCGCTACAGGGGATGAACACTGAAGCTTTCTTT. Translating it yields CASSVSLQGMNTEAFF.

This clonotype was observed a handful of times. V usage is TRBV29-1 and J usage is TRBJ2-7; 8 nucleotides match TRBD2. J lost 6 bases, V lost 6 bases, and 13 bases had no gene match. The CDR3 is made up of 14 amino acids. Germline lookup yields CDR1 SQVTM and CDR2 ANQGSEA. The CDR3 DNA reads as TGCAGCGTCTCACCGGGACTAGAAGGCGGCGAGCAGTACTTC. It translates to CSVSPGLEGGEQYF.

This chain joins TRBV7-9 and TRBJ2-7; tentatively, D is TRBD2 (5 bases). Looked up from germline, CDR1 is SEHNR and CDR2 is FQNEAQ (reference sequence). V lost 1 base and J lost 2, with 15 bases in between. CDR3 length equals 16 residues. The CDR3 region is CASSLDGGSATYEQYF. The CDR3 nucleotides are TGTGCCAGCAGCTTAGACGGAGGCAGTGCAACCTACGAGCAGTACTTC.

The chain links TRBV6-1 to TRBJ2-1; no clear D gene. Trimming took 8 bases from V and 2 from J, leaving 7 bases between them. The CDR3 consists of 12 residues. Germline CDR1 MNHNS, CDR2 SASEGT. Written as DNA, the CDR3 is TGTGCCAGCCCGACGGCCTACAATGAGCAGTTCTTC. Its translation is CASPTAYNEQFF.

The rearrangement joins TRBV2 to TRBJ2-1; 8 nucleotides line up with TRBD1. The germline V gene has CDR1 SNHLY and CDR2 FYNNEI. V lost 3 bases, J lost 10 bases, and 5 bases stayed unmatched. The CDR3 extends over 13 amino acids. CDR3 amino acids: CASSDQGAREQFF. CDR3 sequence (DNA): TGTGCCAGCAGTGATCAGGGGGCTAGGGAGCAGTTCTTC.

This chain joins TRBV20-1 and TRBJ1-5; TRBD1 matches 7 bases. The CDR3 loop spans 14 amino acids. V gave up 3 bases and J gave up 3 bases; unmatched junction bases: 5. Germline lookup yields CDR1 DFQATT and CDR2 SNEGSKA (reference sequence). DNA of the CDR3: TGCAGTGCTAGGAACAGGGGAAACAATCAGCCCCAGCATTTT. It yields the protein CSARNRGNNQPQHF.

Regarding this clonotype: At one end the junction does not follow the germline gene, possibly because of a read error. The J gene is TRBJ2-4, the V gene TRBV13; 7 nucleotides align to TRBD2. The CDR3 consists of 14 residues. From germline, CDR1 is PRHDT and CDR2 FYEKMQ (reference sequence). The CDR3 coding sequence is TGTGCCTGCAGCTCTACCAGCCCCGGGGGGAAGCAGTACTTC. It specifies CACSSTSPGGKQYF.

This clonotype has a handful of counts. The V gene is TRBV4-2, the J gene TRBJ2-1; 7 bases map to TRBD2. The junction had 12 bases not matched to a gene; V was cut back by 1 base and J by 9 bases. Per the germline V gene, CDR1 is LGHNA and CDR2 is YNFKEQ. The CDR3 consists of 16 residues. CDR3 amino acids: CASSQGGGSLEAEQFF. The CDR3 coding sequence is TGTGCCAGCAGCCAAGGGGGCGGGAGTCTAGAGGCTGAGCAGTTCTTC.

In DNA form, the CDR3 reads TGTGCCAGCAGCCCCCGACAGGGGTTCACAACCTATACGCAGTATTTT. Translated: CASSPRQGFTTYTQYF. The genes are TRBV9 and TRBJ2-3, with 8 bases matching TRBD1. This CDR3 contains 16 residues. In germline, CDR1 is SGDLS, CDR2 YYNGEE. V dropped 4 bases and J dropped 7; count of bases not matched to a gene: 14.

Here the CDR3 reads CASGEDNTEAFF. The CDR3 region has the DNA TGTGCCAGCGGGGAGGACAACACTGAAGCTTTCTTT. The gene calls are TRBV9 and TRBJ1-1, with D uncertain. CDR1 is SGDLS and CDR2 is YYNGEE in the germline V gene. V was shortened by 7 bases and J by 2 bases, with 9 bases between the two germline ends. This CDR3 spans 12 amino acids.

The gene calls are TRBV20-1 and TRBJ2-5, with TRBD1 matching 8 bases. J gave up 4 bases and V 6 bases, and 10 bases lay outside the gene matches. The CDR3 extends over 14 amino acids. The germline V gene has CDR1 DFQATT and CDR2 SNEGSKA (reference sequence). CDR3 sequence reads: CSAPRTGSGETQYF. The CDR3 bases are TGCAGTGCACCTCGGACAGGGAGTGGAGAGACCCAGTACTTC.

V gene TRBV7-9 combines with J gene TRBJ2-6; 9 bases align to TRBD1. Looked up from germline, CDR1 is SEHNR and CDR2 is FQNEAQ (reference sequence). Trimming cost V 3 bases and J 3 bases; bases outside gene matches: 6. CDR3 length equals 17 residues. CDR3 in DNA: TGTGCCAGCAGCTTTGGGACAGGGAACTATGGGGCCAACGTCCTGACTTTC. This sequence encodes CASSFGTGNYGANVLTF.

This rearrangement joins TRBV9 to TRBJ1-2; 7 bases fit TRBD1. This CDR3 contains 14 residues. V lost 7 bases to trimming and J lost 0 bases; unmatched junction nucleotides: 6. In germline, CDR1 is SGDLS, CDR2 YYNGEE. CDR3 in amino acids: CASSRDSPNYGYTF. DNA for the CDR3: TGTGCCAGCTCGCGGGACAGCCCTAACTATGGCTACACCTTC.

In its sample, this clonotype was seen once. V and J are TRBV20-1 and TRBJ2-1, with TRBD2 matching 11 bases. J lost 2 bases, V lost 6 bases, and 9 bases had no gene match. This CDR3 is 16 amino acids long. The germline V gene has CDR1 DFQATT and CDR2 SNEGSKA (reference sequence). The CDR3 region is CSATSSGRPPYNEQFF. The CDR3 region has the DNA TGCAGTGCCACCTCTAGCGGGAGGCCGCCCTACAATGAGCAGTTCTTC.

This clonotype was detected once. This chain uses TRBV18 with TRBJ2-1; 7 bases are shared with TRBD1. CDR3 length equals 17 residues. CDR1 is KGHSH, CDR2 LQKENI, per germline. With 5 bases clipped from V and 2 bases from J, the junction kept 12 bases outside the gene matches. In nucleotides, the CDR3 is TGTGCCAGCTCAGACCCTGGACAGGCCCGCCCCTACAATGAGCAGTTCTTC. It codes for CASSDPGQARPYNEQFF.

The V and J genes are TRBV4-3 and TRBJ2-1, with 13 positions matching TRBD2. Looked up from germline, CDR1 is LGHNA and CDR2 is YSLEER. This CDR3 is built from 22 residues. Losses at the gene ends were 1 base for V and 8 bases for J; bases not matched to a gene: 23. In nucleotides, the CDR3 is TGCGCCAGCAGCCAAGTAGCGGTTTGGGGCCTTACCGGGACTAGCGGGACATATGAGCAGTTCTTC. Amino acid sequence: CASSQVAVWGLTGTSGTYEQFF.